This TCR beta chain was captured by sequencing in a study of shared clonotypes between healthy human individuals. About this clone: The antigen is not known. The sample carries other DNA sequences with the same CDR3.

Libraries were prepared by immunoSEQ multiplex PCR; TCRdb keeps only in-frame clonotypes and omits some of them. Here the sample spans more than 850,000 clones, around 78% being singletons. Germline V gives CDR1 MDHEN, CDR2 SYDVKM. V shed 7 bases and J shed 5 bases, with 8 bases lying between them. The length of the CDR3 is 11 residues. Regarding the study as a whole: It was anticipated that sequencing depth would influence how many clonotypes donors shared. Researchers found naive subsets generally carried larger estimated richness than memory subsets.

This chain uses TRBV28 with TRBJ2-5; possible D gene TRBD2, 5 bases. The sample was memory CD4+ T cells from PBMCs. Subset reported: CD45RA-negative fraction. The clonotype comes from a man aged 18 to 29 in good health. Some clones in this sample may be carry-over from other donors' samples. The CDR3 region has the DNA TGTGCCAGCACTAGGGAGGAGACCCAGTACTTC. It codes for CASTREETQYF.